A selection of T cell receptor beta chains follows, all from one sample in a study of blood T cell repertoires in COVID-19. Produced via immunoSEQ multiplex PCR; TCRdb's table is partial and in-frame only. The table shows around 190,000 clones, with roughly four fifths occurring only once. The sequenced material came from peripheral blood. These TCRs come from a woman between 40 and 55 years old with COVID-19, enrolled during active disease. Each CDR3 is given with its conserved first and last residue. Each record gives: V gene, J gene, CDR3 protein.

TRBV9	TRBJ2-3	CASSVVGGTDTQYF
TRBV10-3	TRBJ1-2	CAITGDSHNYGYTF
TRBV3-1/TRBV3-2	TRBJ1-2	CASSQGPFRWGGGYTF
TRBV6-5	TRBJ2-7	CASREVGTSTYEQYF
TRBV2	TRBJ2-7	CASSGTAGWYEQYF
TRBV19	TRBJ2-1	CASSMGTSGNNEQFF
TRBV14	TRBJ1-2	CASSLLRGGFGGYTF
TRBV3-1/TRBV3-2	TRBJ2-2	CASSPSGQVLQVELFF
TRBV2	TRBJ1-1	CASNRLTEAFF
TRBV7-9	TRBJ1-2	CASSPRTGTGYTF
TRBV3-1/TRBV3-2	TRBJ1-3	CASSQQGGGGNTIYF
TRBV11-3	TRBJ2-3	CASSLGRRELTDTQYF
TRBV6-1	TRBJ1-3	CASSESGGRTGNTIYF
TRBV12-3/TRBV12-4	TRBJ1-2	CASSSQGYYGYTF
TRBV9	TRBJ1-1	CASSPRLRQPNTEAFF
TRBV2	TRBJ1-2	CASIKTQFLLNLNYGYTF
TRBV6-6	TRBJ1-1	CASTRQGANTEAFF
TRBV7-9	TRBJ1-1	CASSLVLGTGRSNTEAFF
TRBV11-2	TRBJ2-1	CASTRGLAGVYNEQFF
TRBV15	TRBJ2-1	CATAGLAGGPTYEQFF
TRBV9	TRBJ1-6	CASSVEAGNSPLHF
TRBV5-5	TRBJ2-3	CASSFQLDTQYF
TRBV25-1	TRBJ2-2	CASRGLAGELFF
TRBV19	TRBJ1-1	CASSRGAGEAFF
TRBV12-5	TRBJ2-2	CASGPSEAGELFF
TRBV5-1	TRBJ2-7	CASSLRHDTYEQYF
TRBV20-1	TRBJ2-1	CSASILAGFNEQFF
TRBV11-1	TRBJ2-7	CASSLGFSGSYEQYF
TRBV4-1	TRBJ2-7	CASSSRLRPSSYEQYF
TRBV29-1	TRBJ2-1	CSVEVVSGRAGSSYNEQFF
TRBV30	TRBJ2-1	CAWMGLYNEQFF
TRBV19	TRBJ1-1	CASKDRENTEAFF
TRBV5-5	TRBJ2-7	CASSRGLAGGEQYF
TRBV2	TRBJ2-3	CASSELSPTDTQYF